This paragraph covers one T cell receptor (beta chain) sequence. This clone was found once. Its antigen is not yet known. Base qualities are missing; no much larger clone stands one base away. The data originate from a study of blood T cell repertoires in COVID-19 (dated by TCRdb to about 2020). For the wider study: Samples covering the acute and convalescent phases of COVID-19 were provided by collaborators in the United States, Italy and Spain. The material from the prospective study consisted of cDNA or gDNA derived from T cells, B-cell-depleted T cells, or PBMCs. Deeply sampled blood TCRbeta repertoires from subjects exposed to, actively infected with, or recovered from COVID-19 were included in the dataset. A freely available public database, intended as a resource for researchers studying the immune response to SARS-CoV-2, is where the repertoires were released. The samples were drawn from two sources: the first 160 participants of the ongoing ImmuneRACE study, and 1,000 to 1,500 subjects contributed by 6 global collaborators. The sample metadata nearly always contained a de-identified subject ID, COVID-19 status, age in years and sex. HLA class I and class II types, where available, came from metadata supplied by the sample provider rather than from assay-based typing.

One collaborating source in Seattle enrolled patients while the patients were actively infected and followed the patients over time throughout the course of disease. Collaborating institutions collected whole blood in K2EDTA tubes following their own protocols. For TCRbeta analysis, collaborators shipped samples as frozen whole blood, isolated PBMCs, or DNA extracted from either of those sample types. Summary of the overall study and its limitations: How much clinical and demographic metadata was included differed by source and by participant, and the metadata was provided uncurated.

The immunoSEQ Assay, a bias-controlled multiplex PCR, was used to amplify TCRbeta CDR3 regions from genomic DNA. As for how the authors treated the data: Nucleated cell counts per sample were estimated from amplification of reference gene primers within the assay. Sequence reads were collapsed and filtered to measure the absolute abundance of every unique TCRbeta CDR3 rearrangement. For each sample, productive Simpson clonality was calculated by taking the square root of Simpson's diversity index across productive rearrangements. Not all clones reach the TCRdb copy of this immuneACCESS table, which keeps in-frame sequences only. Checked studies attribute under half of the gap to unresolved V genes and leave the rest unexplained. V, J and clone size derive from that table, while D and trimming were established from the DNA sequence. For this sample there are about 250,000 clones; 88% appear just once. The top ten constitute roughly 6% of the sample.

The CDR1 and CDR2 encoded by the germline V gene are SGHRS and YFSETQ. After removal of 0 bases from V and 8 bases from J, the junction retains 7 bases not matched to a gene. The CDR3 goes from the cysteine to the phenylalanine over 15 residues. The kept DNA is CDR3 alone, 45 bases in frame from the first base. This receptor was obtained from a woman in her 30s with COVID-19, enrolled during active disease. Sequenced: peripheral blood. The chain is assembled from TRBV5-1 and TRBJ1-2; 10 bases in the junction line up with TRBD1. For the CDR3, the sequence is CASSLASGTGAGYTF. In nucleotide form, the sequence is TGCGCCAGCAGCTTGGCGTCCGGGACAGGGGCCGGCTACACCTTC.